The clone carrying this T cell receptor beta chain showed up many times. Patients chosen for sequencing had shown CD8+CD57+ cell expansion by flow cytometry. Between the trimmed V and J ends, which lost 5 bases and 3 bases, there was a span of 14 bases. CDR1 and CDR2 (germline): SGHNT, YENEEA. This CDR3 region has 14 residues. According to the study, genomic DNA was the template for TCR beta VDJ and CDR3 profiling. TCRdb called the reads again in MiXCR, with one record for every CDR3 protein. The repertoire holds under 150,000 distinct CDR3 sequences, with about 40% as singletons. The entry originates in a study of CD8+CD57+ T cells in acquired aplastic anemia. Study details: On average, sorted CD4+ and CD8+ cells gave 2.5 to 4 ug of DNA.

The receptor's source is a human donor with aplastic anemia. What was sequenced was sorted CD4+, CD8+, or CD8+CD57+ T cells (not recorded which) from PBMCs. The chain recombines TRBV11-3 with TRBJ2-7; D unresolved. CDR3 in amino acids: CASSPGRWSYEQYF. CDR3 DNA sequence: TGTGCCAGCAGCCCGGGTCGTTGGAGCTACGAGCAGTACTTC. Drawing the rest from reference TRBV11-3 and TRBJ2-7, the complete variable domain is EAGVVQSPRYKIIEKKQPVAFWCNPISGHNTLYWYLQNLGQGPELLIRYENEEAVDDSQLPKDRFSAERLKGVDSTLKIQPAELGDSAVYLCASSPGRWSYEQYFGPGTRLTVT.